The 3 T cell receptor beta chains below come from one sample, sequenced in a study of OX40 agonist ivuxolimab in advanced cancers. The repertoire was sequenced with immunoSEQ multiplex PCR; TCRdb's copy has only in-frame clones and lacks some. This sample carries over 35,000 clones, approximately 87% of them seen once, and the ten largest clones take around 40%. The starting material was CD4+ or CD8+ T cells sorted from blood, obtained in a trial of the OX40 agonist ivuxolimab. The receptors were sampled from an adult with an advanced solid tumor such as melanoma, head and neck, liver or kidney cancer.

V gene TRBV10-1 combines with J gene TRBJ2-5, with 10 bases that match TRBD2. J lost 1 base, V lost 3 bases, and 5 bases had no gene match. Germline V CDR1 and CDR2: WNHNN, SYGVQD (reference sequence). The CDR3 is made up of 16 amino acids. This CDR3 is CASSDRLAGSQETQYF. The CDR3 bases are TGCGCCAGCAGTGACCGACTAGCGGGTTCCCAAGAGACCCAGTACTTC.

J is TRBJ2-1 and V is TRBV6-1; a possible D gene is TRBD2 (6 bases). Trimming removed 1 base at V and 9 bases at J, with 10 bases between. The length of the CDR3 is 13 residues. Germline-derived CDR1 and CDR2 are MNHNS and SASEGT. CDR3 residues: CASSEDGSGEQFF. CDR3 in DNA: TGTGCCAGCAGTGAAGACGGGAGTGGTGAGCAGTTCTTC.

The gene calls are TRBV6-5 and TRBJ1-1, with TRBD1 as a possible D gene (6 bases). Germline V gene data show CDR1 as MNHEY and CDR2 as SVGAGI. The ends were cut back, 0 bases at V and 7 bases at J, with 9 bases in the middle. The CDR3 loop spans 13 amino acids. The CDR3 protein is CASSYSSRGEAFF. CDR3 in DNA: TGTGCCAGCAGTTACTCGAGCAGGGGTGAAGCTTTCTTT.